This T cell receptor (beta chain) was documented in a study of blood T cell repertoires in COVID-19. Per the original methods: Estimated nucleated cell counts came from reference gene primer amplification. TCRdb's copy holds only in-frame clones and misses some; the assay was immunoSEQ multiplex PCR. For V, J and clone size, that table is used; D and trimming come from the DNA. The data contain 95,000 to 100,000 clones, about 86% of them singletons. This clone has just one count. CDR3 length: 12 residues. Germline CDR1 is SGHTA and CDR2 is FQGNSA. V was shortened by 6 bases and J by 6 bases, with 8 bases between the two germline ends.

The clonotype originates from an elderly man with acute or convalescent COVID-19. The sequenced sample was peripheral blood. This rearrangement joins TRBV7-2 to TRBJ2-2; possibly TRBD1 for D (6 bases). CDR3 loop: CASSYRAGELFF. In DNA, the CDR3 is TGTGCCAGCAGTTACAGGGCCGGGGAGCTGTTTTTT.